What follows are 21 T cell receptor beta chains derived from one specimen sequenced in a study of T cells after posttransplantation cyclophosphamide. Libraries were prepared by immunoSEQ multiplex PCR; TCRdb keeps only in-frame clonotypes and omits some of them. The sample holds around 12,000 clones, and no clone turns up only once. Cyclophosphamide on days +3 and +4 followed busulfan-fludarabine conditioning and a marrow graft. The sample in question was PBMCs, obtained after allogeneic stem cell transplant with posttransplant cyclophosphamide. Receptor source: a female patient in her 40s who received an allogeneic stem cell transplant from an unrelated donor, was CMV-positive, and had acute GVHD only. The graft donor may have contributed some T cells.

Many counts were recorded for this clone. In DNA, the CDR3 is TGTGCCAGCAGGCCCGGGAGAGGGCTTAGTTACGAGCAGTACTTC. Its protein is CASRPGRGLSYEQYF. The chain joins TRBV6-5 to TRBJ2-7; maybe TRBD2 (6 bases). The CDR3 covers 15 residues. CDR1 and CDR2 (germline): MNHEY, SVGAGI. V lost 6 bases, J lost 4 bases, and 19 bases lay in between.

Ten or more counts support this clone. This sequence joins TRBV29-1 and TRBJ2-1; TRBD2 matches 8 bases. Germline V gene sequence: CDR1 SQVTM, CDR2 ANQGSEA. The V and J ends lost 3 bases and 1 base, in that order; junction bases with no gene match: 20. The CDR3 spans 20 residues. CDR3 DNA: TGCAGCGTTGAGGGGACCTTAATCGGGGGGGCCCTGAAGTCCTACAATGAGCAGTTCTTC. It encodes CSVEGTLIGGALKSYNEQFF.

This clone was seen a few times. The V and J genes are TRBV2 and TRBJ2-7; 7 bases fit TRBD1. The V segment lost 6 bases and the J segment 2 bases; nucleotides outside the gene matches: 7. The length of the CDR3 is 14 residues. The germline V gene encodes CDR1 SNHLY and CDR2 FYNNEI. CDR3 amino acids: CASSAGDSTYEQYF. The CDR3 DNA is TGTGCCAGCAGCGCTGGGGACAGCACCTACGAGCAGTACTTC.

This clone was recorded at least ten times. J is TRBJ1-1 and V is TRBV19; D is unresolved. Trimming took 3 bases from V and 11 from J, leaving 16 bases between them. This CDR3 contains 13 residues. CDR1 is LNHDA, CDR2 SQIVND, per germline (reference sequence). The CDR3: CASSIGQIGSAFF. For the CDR3, the DNA is TGTGCCAGTAGTATTGGGCAAATTGGCTCGGCTTTCTTT.

This clone showed up just a few times. The V and J genes are TRBV28 and TRBJ1-2; D possibly corresponds to TRBD1 (5 bases). Trimming shortened V by 6 bases and J by 2 bases, and 16 bases separated the two germline ends. In germline, CDR1 is MDHEN, CDR2 SYDVKM. The CDR3 length is 15 residues. Written as DNA, the CDR3 is TGTGCCAGCAGCCGCCTGGGGGGGTCGAACTATGGCTACACCTTC. It yields the protein CASSRLGGSNYGYTF.

The chain employs TRBV4-1 and TRBJ2-1, with 7 nucleotides matching TRBD1. The CDR3 has 16 amino acids. The V and J ends lost 1 base and 1 base, in that order; junction bases with no gene match: 4. Germline CDR1 is MGHRA and CDR2 is YSYEKL. In nucleotides, the CDR3 is TGCGCCAGCAGCCAAGGACAGGGATTTTCCTACAATGAGCAGTTCTTC. Encoded protein: CASSQGQGFSYNEQFF.

Only a few counts were recorded for this clone. This chain uses TRBV19 with TRBJ2-1; TRBD2 matches at 7 bases. J was trimmed by 6 bases and V by 4 bases; bases with no gene match: 18. Germline V gene sequence: CDR1 LNHDA, CDR2 SQIVND (reference sequence). The CDR3 extends over 18 amino acids. The CDR3 DNA follows: TGTGCCAGTAGTAACCGCTTTAGGGGAGGGCCTGATGGCAATGAGCAGTTCTTC. Its protein is CASSNRFRGGPDGNEQFF.

In its sample, this clone was seen a few times. The V and J genes are TRBV29-1 and TRBJ1-2; 7 bases match TRBD1. CDR3 length: 14 residues. Germline V gene sequence: CDR1 SQVTM, CDR2 ANQGSEA. Trimming at V came to 3 bases and at J to 6 bases, leaving 10 bases not matched to a gene. CDR3: CSVDSRQGVNGYTF. The CDR3 nucleotides are TGCAGCGTTGACTCCCGCCAGGGGGTAAATGGCTACACCTTC.

Many counts were recorded for this clone. The chain has TRBV28 and TRBJ1-1, with 7 bases aligning to TRBD1. This CDR3 is built from 15 residues. CDR1 is MDHEN and CDR2 is SYDVKM in the germline V gene. V dropped 6 bases and J dropped 3; count of bases not matched to a gene: 10. CDR3 sequence (DNA): TGTGCCAGCAGCCGCCGAGACAGGGAATACACTGAAGCTTTCTTT. It specifies CASSRRDREYTEAFF.

The chain links TRBV28 to TRBJ1-1, with TRBD1 matching 8 bases. This CDR3 has 14 amino acids. The germline V gene has CDR1 MDHEN and CDR2 SYDVKM. The junction had 4 bases not matched to a gene; V was cut back by 3 bases and J by 4 bases. This chain's CDR3 is CASSFTGGFTEAFF. The CDR3 DNA is TGTGCCAGCAGTTTTACAGGGGGGTTCACTGAAGCTTTCTTT.

This clone was observed at least ten times. The chain has TRBV27 and TRBJ2-2, with D possibly TRBD1 on 5 matching bases. The CDR3 totals 15 residues. CDR1 and CDR2 (germline): MNHEY, SMNVEV (reference sequence). Trimming cost V 4 bases and J 2 bases, with 11 bases left between them. The CDR3 region has the DNA TGTGCCAGCAGTTACTCCACAGGAAACACCGGGGAGCTGTTTTTT. Translating it yields CASSYSTGNTGELFF.

This clone was seen only a few times. This chain uses TRBV5-4 with TRBJ1-2; 9 nucleotides agree with TRBD1. The CDR3 runs 15 residues. Per the germline V gene, CDR1 is SGHNT and CDR2 is YYREEE (reference sequence). The trim removed 6 bases at V and 4 bases at J, leaving 10 bases unmatched. CDR3 sequence: CASMDRGIQVYGYTF. The DNA for the CDR3 is TGTGCCAGCATGGACAGGGGTATACAAGTCTATGGCTACACCTTC.

The genes are TRBV28 and TRBJ1-2; 7 bases are a match to TRBD1. Trimming at V came to 6 bases and at J to 3 bases, leaving 10 bases not matched to a gene. CDR3 length: 15 amino acids. Germline lookup yields CDR1 MDHEN and CDR2 SYDVKM. In DNA, the CDR3 is TGTGCCAGCAGCCTCCCTCGACAGGGTTACTATGGCTACACCTTC. It specifies CASSLPRQGYYGYTF.

This clone has at least ten counts. The rearrangement joins TRBV5-1 to TRBJ2-3; 10 bases line up with TRBD1. The junction had 9 bases not matched to a gene; V was cut back by 0 bases and J by 8 bases. The CDR3 is 16 amino acids. Germline lookup yields CDR1 SGHRS and CDR2 YFSETQ. The CDR3 protein is CASSLASGTGVSTQYF. In nucleotides, the CDR3 is TGCGCCAGCAGCTTGGCTTCCGGGACAGGGGTTAGTACGCAGTATTTT.

This clone came up many times. This rearrangement joins TRBV5-1 to TRBJ2-2, with TRBD2 matching over 8 bases. The CDR3 is made up of 16 amino acids. From germline, CDR1 is SGHRS and CDR2 YFSETQ. With V trimmed by 4 bases and J by 5 bases, 10 bases remained unmatched. The CDR3 protein is CASSARGAGDTGELFF. The CDR3 DNA is TGCGCCAGCAGCGCCCGAGGAGCGGGGGATACCGGGGAGCTGTTTTTT. The variable domain in full, completed from reference TRBV5-1 and TRBJ2-2, reads KAGVTQTPRYLIKTRGQQVTLSCSPISGHRSVSWYQQTPGQGLQFLFEYFSETQRNKGNFPGRFSGRQFSNSRSEMNVSTLELGDSALYLCASSARGAGDTGELFFGEGSRLTVL.

This clone has at least ten counts. CDR3 in amino acids: CASSTPGGLGEKLFF. CDR3 sequence (DNA): TGTGCCAGCAGTACCCCCGGGGGGCTCGGTGAAAAACTGTTTTTT. The chain carries TRBV2 and TRBJ1-4; possibly TRBD1 for D (6 bases). V was clipped by 5 bases and J by 7 bases, with 17 bases between them. Germline lookup yields CDR1 SNHLY and CDR2 FYNNEI. The length of the CDR3 is 15 residues.

This clone was seen many times. The gene calls are TRBV7-6 and TRBJ2-7; 11 positions agree with TRBD2. The germline CDR1 and CDR2 sequences are SGHVS and FNYEAQ. J was trimmed by 2 bases and V by 1 base; bases with no gene match: 4. The CDR3 spans 16 residues. CDR3 sequence reads: CASSLVASGGTYEQYF. In DNA, the CDR3 is TGTGCCAGCAGCTTAGTGGCTAGCGGGGGGACCTACGAGCAGTACTTC.

This clone was picked up many times. The chain is built from TRBV6-1 and TRBJ1-1; no clear D gene. The CDR3 is 15 amino acids. V gave up 2 bases and J gave up 5 bases, with 15 bases separating them. Germline V gene data show CDR1 as MNHNS and CDR2 as SASEGT. As DNA, the CDR3 is TGTGCCAGCAGTGAATGGGGAGGGATAGGGACTGAAGCTTTCTTT. Protein product: CASSEWGGIGTEAFF.

This clone was found many times. The V gene is TRBV10-3, the J gene TRBJ2-7, with D tentatively TRBD2 (6 bases). The CDR3 has 13 amino acids. The germline V gene has CDR1 ENHRY and CDR2 SYGVKD. V was shortened by 0 bases and J by 6 bases, with 9 bases between the two germline ends. The chain's CDR3 is CAISESEGSEQYV. The DNA for the CDR3 is TGTGCCATCAGTGAGTCGGAGGGGTCCGAGCAGTACGTC.

This clone was detected many times. J is TRBJ2-7 and V is TRBV7-9; 9 nucleotides match TRBD2. There are 15 residues in the CDR3. J was trimmed by 6 bases and V by 5 bases; bases with no gene match: 11. The V gene's germline CDR1 is SEHNR and CDR2 FQNEAQ (reference sequence). CDR3 region: CASSKIAGAGIEQYF. As DNA, the CDR3 is TGTGCCAGCAGCAAGATAGCGGGAGCGGGTATCGAGCAGTACTTC.

This clone was seen ten or more times. This rearrangement joins TRBV5-4 to TRBJ2-1, with 13 positions matching TRBD2. Germline values: CDR1 SGHNT, CDR2 YYREEE (reference sequence). The V gene end was trimmed by 4 bases and the J gene end by 5 bases; junction bases not matched to a gene: 3. There are 15 residues in the CDR3. In DNA form, the CDR3 reads TGTGCCAGCAGCGAGACTAGCGGGGGGAACAATGAGCAGTTCTTC. Translation gives CASSETSGGNNEQFF.